Listed below are T cell receptor beta chains from one sample, sequenced in a study of PD-1 blockade in classical Hodgkin lymphoma. Repertoires were generated with immunoSEQ multiplex PCR, while TCRdb's copy carries only in-frame clones and drops some. This table holds about 85,000 clones, approximately 90% found once. The sample consisted of peripheral blood mononuclear cells (PBMCs), taken before the fourth cycle of nivolumab. The receptors here all came from a human donor with classical Hodgkin lymphoma. CDR3s leave out the opening cysteine and the closing phenylalanine or tryptophan. The order of the fields is CDR3 protein, CDR3 length, V gene, J gene.

CDR3: ASSIGTPAGQETQY
length: 14
V: TRBV19
J: TRBJ2-5

CDR3: ASSPRYNTQY
length: 10
V: TRBV6-1
J: TRBJ2-3

CDR3: ASSYTEDNTDTQY
length: 13
V: TRBV6-5
J: TRBJ2-3

CDR3: ASSLGQGAGQPQH
length: 13
V: TRBV5-1
J: TRBJ1-5

CDR3: ASSLGGTLTYEQY
length: 13
V: TRBV7-2
J: TRBJ2-7

CDR3: ASSQDPDLGSGNTIY
length: 15
V: TRBV4-1
J: TRBJ1-3

CDR3: ASSQPNGLASSYEQY
length: 15
V: TRBV4-3
J: TRBJ2-7

CDR3: AWSGRGGSSYNEQF
length: 14
V: TRBV30
J: TRBJ2-1

CDR3: ASSRLRPGPTEAF
length: 13
V: TRBV5-6
J: TRBJ1-1

CDR3: AISESRQGVSYGYT
length: 14
V: TRBV10-3
J: TRBJ1-2